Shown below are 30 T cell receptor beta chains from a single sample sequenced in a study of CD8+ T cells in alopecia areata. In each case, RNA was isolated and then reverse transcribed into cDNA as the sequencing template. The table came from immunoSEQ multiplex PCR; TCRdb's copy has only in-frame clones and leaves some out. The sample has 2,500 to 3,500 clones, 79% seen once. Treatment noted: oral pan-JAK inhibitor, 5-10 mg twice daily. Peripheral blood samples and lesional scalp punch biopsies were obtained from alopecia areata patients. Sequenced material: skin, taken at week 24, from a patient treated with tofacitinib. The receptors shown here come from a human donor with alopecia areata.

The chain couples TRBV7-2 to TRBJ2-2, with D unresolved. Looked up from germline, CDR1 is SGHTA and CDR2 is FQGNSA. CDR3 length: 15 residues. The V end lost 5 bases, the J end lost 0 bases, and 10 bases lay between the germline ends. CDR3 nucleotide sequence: TGTGCCAGCAGCATAAGCTGGGCGAACACCGGGGAGCTGTTTTTT. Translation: CASSISWANTGELFF.

The CDR3 DNA reads TGTGCCAGCAGCTTACGCAGGGACACCACCGGGGAGCTGTTTTTT. This sequence encodes CASSLRRDTTGELFF. The chain recombines TRBV7-6 with TRBJ2-2; D might be TRBD1 (6 bases). The germline V and J ends were trimmed by 2 bases and 4 bases, with 11 bases remaining between them. The CDR3 spans 15 residues. Looked up from germline, CDR1 is SGHVS and CDR2 is FNYEAQ.

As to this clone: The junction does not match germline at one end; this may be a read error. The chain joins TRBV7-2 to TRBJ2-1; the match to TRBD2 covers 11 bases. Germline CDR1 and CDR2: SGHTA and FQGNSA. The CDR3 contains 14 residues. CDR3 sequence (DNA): TGTGCCAGCAGATTAGCGGGGGGGCCCAATGAGCAGTTCTTC. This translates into CASRLAGGPNEQFF.

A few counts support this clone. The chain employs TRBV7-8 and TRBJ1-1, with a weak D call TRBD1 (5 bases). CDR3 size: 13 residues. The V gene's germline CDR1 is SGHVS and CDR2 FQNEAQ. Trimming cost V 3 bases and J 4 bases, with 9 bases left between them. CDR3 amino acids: CASSFWGGTEAFF. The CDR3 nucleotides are TGTGCCAGCAGCTTTTGGGGGGGCACTGAAGCTTTCTTT.

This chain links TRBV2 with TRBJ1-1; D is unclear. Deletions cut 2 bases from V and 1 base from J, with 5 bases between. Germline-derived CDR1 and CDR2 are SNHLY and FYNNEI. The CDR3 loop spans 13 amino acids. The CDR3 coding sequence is TGTGCCAGCAGTGAACAGTCGAACACTGAAGCTTTCTTT. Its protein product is CASSEQSNTEAFF.

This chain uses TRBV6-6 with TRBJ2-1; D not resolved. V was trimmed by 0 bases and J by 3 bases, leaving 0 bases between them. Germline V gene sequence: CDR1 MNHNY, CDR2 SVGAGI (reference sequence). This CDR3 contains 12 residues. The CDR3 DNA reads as TGTGCCAGCAGTTACTCCTACAATGAGCAGTTCTTC. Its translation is CASSYSYNEQFF.

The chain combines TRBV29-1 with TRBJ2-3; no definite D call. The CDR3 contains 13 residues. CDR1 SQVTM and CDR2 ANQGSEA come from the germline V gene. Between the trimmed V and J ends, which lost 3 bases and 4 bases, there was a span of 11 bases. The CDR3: CSVDLVFADTQYF. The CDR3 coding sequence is TGCAGCGTTGACCTGGTGTTCGCAGATACGCAGTATTTT.

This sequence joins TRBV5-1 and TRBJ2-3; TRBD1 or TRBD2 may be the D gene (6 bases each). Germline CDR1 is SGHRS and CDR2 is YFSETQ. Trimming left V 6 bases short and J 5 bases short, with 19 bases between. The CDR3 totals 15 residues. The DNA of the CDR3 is TGCGCCAGCAACTCCGGGGGCTCCCTGATAGATACGCAGTATTTT. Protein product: CASNSGGSLIDTQYF. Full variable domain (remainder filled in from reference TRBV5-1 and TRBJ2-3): KAGVTQTPRYLIKTRGQQVTLSCSPISGHRSVSWYQQTPGQGLQFLFEYFSETQRNKGNFPGRFSGRQFSNSRSEMNVSTLELGDSALYLCASNSGGSLIDTQYFGPGTRLTVL.

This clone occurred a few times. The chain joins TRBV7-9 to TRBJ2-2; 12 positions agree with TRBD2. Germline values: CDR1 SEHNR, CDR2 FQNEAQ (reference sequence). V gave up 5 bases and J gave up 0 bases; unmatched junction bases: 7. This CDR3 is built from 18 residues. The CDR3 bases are TGTGCCAGCAGCCCTAGCGCTAGCGGGGGGGCGAACACCGGGGAGCTGTTTTTT. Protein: CASSPSASGGANTGELFF.

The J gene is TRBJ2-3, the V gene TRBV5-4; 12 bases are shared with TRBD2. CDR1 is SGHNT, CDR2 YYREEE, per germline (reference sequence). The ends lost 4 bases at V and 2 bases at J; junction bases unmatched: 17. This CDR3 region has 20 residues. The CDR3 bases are TGTGCCAGCAGCCACGAAAACCCAACCCTAGCGGGGGGGACCACAGATACGCAGTATTTT. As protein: CASSHENPTLAGGTTDTQYF.

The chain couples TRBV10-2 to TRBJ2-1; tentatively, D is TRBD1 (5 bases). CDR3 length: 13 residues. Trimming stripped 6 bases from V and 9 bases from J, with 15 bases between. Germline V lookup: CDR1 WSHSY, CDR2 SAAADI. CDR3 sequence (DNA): TGCGCCAGCAGCTACTTGACAGAAGGTGAGCAGTTCTTC. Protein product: CASSYLTEGEQFF.

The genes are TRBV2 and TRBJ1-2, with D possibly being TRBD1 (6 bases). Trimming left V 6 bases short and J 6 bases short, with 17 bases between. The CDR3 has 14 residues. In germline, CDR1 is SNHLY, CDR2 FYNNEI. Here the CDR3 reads CASRKKQGRHGYTF. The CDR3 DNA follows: TGTGCCAGCAGGAAAAAACAGGGAAGGCATGGCTACACCTTC. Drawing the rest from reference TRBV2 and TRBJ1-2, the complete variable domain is EPEVTQTPSHQVTQMGQEVILRCVPISNHLYFYWYRQILGQKVEFLVSFYNNEISEKSEIFDDQFSVERPDGSNFTLKIRSTKLEDSAMYFCASRKKQGRHGYTFGSGTRLTVV.

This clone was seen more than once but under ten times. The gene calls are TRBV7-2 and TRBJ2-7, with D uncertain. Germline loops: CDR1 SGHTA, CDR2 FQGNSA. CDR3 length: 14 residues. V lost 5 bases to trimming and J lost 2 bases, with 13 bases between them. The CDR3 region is CASSANLGPYEQYF. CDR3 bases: TGTGCCAGCAGCGCTAATTTGGGCCCCTACGAGCAGTACTTC. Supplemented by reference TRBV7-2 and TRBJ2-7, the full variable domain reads GAGVSQSPSNKVTEKGKDVELRCDPISGHTALYWYRQSLGQGLEFLIYFQGNSAPDKSGLPSDRFSAERTGGSVSTLTIQRTQQEDSAVYLCASSANLGPYEQYFGPGTRLTVT.

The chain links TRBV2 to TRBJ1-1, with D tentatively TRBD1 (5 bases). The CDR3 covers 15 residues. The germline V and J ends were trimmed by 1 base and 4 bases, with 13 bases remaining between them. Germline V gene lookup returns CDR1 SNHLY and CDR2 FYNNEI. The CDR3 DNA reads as TGTGCCAGCAGTGAAGATAGGGGAGGAGGCACTGAAGCTTTCTTT. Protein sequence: CASSEDRGGGTEAFF. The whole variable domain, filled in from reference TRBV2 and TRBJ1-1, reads EPEVTQTPSHQVTQMGQEVILRCVPISNHLYFYWYRQILGQKVEFLVSFYNNEISEKSEIFDDQFSVERPDGSNFTLKIRSTKLEDSAMYFCASSEDRGGGTEAFFGQGTRLTVV.

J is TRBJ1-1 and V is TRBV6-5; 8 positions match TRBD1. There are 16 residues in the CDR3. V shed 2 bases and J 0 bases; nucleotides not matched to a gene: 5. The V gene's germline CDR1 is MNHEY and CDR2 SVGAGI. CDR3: CASSYGNRGMNTEAFF. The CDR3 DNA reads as TGTGCCAGCAGTTACGGTAACAGGGGGATGAACACTGAAGCTTTCTTT.

CDR3 region: CASSPTPGDYEQYF. As DNA, the CDR3 is TGCGCCAGCAGCCCCACCCCGGGGGACTACGAGCAGTACTTC. This sequence joins TRBV4-3 and TRBJ2-7; a possible D gene is TRBD2 (6 bases). This CDR3 is built from 14 residues. Germline V gives CDR1 LGHNA, CDR2 YSLEER. V was pared by 4 bases and J by 3 bases, with 13 bases between.

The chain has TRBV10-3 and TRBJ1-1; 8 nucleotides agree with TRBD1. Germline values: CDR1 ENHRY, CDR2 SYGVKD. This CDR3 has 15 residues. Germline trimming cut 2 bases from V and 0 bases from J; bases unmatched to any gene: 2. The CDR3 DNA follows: TGTGCCATCAGTGAGAGACAGGGGCTGAACACTGAAGCTTTCTTT. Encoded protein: CAISERQGLNTEAFF.

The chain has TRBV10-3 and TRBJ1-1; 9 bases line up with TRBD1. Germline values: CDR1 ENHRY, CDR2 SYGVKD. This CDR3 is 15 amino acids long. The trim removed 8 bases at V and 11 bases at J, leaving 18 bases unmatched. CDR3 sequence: CAISQLGQGFIHAFF. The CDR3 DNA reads TGTGCCATCTCTCAGTTGGGACAGGGATTTATTCACGCTTTCTTT.

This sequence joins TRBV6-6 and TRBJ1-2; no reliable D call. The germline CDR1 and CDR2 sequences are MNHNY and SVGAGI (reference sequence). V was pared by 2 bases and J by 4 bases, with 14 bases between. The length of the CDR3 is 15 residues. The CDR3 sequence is CASSYGWSRVYGYTF. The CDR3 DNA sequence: TGTGCCAGCAGTTACGGGTGGAGTCGGGTCTATGGCTACACCTTC.

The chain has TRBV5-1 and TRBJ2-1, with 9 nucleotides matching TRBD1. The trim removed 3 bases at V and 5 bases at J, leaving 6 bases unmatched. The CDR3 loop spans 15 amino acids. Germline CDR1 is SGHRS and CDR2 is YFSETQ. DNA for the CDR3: TGCGCCAGCAGCTCGCAGGGACAGGGCAACAATGAGCAGTTCTTC. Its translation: CASSSQGQGNNEQFF.

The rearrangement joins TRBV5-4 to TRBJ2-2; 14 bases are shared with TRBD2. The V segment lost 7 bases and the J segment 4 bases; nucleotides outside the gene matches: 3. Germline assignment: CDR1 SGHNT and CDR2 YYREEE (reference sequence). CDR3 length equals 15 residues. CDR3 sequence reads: CASGTSGGFTGELFF. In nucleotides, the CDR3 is TGTGCCAGCGGGACTAGCGGGGGTTTCACCGGGGAGCTGTTTTTT.

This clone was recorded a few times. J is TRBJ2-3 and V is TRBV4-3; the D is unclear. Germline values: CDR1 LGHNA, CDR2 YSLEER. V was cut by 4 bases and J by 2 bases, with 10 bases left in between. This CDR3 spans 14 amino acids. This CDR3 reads CASSRGRDTDTQYF. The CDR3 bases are TGCGCCAGCAGCCGAGGAAGGGACACAGATACGCAGTATTTT.

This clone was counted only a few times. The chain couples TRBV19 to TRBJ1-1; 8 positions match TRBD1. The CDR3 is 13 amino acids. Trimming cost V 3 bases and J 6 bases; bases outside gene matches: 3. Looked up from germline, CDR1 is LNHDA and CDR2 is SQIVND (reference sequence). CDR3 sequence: CASSMQGAAEAFF. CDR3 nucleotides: TGTGCCAGTAGTATGCAGGGGGCGGCTGAAGCTTTCTTT. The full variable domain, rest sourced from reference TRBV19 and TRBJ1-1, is DGGITQSPKYLFRKEGQNVTLSCEQNLNHDAMYWYRQDPGQGLRLIYYSQIVNDFQKGDIAEGYSVSREKKESFPLTVTSAQKNPTAFYLCASSMQGAAEAFFGQGTRLTVV.

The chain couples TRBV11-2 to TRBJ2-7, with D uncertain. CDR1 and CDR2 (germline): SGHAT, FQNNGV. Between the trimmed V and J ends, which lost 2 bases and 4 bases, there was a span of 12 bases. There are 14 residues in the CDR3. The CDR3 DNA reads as TGTGCCAGCAGCTTAAGAGCAGGCCCATACGAGCAGTACTTC. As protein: CASSLRAGPYEQYF.

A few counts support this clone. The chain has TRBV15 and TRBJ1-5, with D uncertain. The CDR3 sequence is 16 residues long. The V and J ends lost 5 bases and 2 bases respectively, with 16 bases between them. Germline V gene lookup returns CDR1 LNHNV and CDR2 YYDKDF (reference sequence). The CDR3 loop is CATSPRPARGNQPQHF. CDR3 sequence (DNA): TGTGCCACCAGCCCTCGGCCAGCTCGGGGCAATCAGCCCCAGCATTTT.

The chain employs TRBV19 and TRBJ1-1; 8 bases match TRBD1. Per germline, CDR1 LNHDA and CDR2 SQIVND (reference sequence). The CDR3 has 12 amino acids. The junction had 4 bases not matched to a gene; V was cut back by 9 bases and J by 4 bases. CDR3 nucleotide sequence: TGTGCCAGCTCCGGGACAGGCACTGAAGCTTTCTTT. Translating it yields CASSGTGTEAFF.

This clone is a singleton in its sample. The CDR3 protein is CASSYPAQGGYGYTF. CDR3 in DNA: TGTGCCAGCAGTTACCCTGCACAGGGTGGCTATGGCTACACCTTC. V gene TRBV6-6 combines with J gene TRBJ1-2; D perhaps matches TRBD1 (6 bases). The ends were cut back, 2 bases at V and 4 bases at J, with 14 bases in the middle. CDR3 length: 15 residues. Germline CDR1 reads MNHNY; CDR2 reads SVGAGI (reference sequence).

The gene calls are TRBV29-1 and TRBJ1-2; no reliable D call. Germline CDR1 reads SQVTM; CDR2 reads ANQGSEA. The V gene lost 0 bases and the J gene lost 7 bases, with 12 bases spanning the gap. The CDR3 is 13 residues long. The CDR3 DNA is TGCAGCGTTGAAGATCTAAAGCGAGGTGGCTACACCTTC. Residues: CSVEDLKRGGYTF.

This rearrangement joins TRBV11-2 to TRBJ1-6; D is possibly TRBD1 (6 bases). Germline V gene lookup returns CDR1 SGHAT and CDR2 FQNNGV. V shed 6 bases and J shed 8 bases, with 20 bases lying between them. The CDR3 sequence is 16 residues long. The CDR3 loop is CASSSGEGGYYSPLHF. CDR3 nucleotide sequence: TGTGCCAGCAGTTCCGGAGAGGGGGGGTATTATTCACCCCTCCACTTT.

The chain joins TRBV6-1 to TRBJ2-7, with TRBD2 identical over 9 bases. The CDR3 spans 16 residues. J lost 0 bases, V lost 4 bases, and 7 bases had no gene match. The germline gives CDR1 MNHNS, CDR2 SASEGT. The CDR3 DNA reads TGTGCCAGCAGTGCCAGGCTAGCGGGGTTCTCCTACGAGCAGTACTTC. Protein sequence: CASSARLAGFSYEQYF.